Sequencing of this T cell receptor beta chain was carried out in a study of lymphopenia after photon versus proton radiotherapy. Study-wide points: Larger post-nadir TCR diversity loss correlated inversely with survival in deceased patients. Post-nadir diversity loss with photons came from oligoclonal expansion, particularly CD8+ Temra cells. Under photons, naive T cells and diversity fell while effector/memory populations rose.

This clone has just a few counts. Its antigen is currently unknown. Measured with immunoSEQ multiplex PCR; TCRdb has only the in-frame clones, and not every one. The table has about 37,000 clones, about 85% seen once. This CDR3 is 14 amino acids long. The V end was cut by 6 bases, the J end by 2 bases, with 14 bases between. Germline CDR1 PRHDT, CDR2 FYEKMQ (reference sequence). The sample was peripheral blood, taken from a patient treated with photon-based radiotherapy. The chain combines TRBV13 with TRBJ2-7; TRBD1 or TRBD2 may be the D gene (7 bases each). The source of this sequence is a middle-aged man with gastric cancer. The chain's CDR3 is CASRTRGGTYEQYF. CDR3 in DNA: TGTGCCAGCAGGACCAGGGGGGGAACCTACGAGCAGTACTTC. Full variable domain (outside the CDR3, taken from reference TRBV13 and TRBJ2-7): AAGVIQSPRHLIKEKRETATLKCYPIPRHDTVYWYQQGPGQDPQFLISFYEKMQSDKGSIPDRFSAQQFSDYHSELNMSSLELGDSALYFCASRTRGGTYEQYFGPGTRLTVT.